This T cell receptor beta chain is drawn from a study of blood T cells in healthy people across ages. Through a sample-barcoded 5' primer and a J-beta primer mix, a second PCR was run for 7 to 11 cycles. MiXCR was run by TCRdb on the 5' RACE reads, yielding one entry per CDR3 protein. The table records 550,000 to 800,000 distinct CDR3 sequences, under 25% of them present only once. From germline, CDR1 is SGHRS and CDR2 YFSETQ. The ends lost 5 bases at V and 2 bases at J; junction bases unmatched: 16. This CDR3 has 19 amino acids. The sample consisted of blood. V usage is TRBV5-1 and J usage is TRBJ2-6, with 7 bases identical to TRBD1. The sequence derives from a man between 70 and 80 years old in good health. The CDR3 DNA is TGCGCCAGCAGGCATAAAATTGAGACAGGGTACCCTGGGGCCAACGTCCTGACTTTC. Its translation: CASRHKIETGYPGANVLTF.